A single sample gave rise to the 26 T cell receptor beta chains below, sequenced in a study of shared clonotypes between healthy human individuals. The method was immunoSEQ multiplex PCR; TCRdb's version includes in-frame clones alone and lacks a portion of them. This sample carries some 2.3 million clones, just over 90% of them seen once, and the ten largest clones take 0.39%. The specimen was naive CD4+ T cells from PBMCs. Subset given: CD45RA+ positively selected. All receptors come from a man aged 18 to 29 in good health. Some clones in this sample may be carry-over from other donors' samples.

V usage is TRBV29-1 and J usage is TRBJ1-1; tentative D call: TRBD1 (5 bases). The CDR3 is 10 residues long. The germline V gene encodes CDR1 SQVTM and CDR2 ANQGSEA. The V end lost 7 bases, the J end lost 6 bases, and 9 bases lay between the germline ends. The CDR3 nucleotides are TGCAGCGGCAGGGAGGCTGAAGCTTTCTTT. This codes for CSGREAEAFF. The whole variable domain, remainder taken from reference TRBV29-1 and TRBJ1-1, is SAVISQKPSRDICQRGTSLTIQCQVDSQVTMMFWYRQQPGQSLTLIATANQGSEATYESGFVIDKFPISRPNLTFSTLTVSNMSPEDSSIYLCSGREAEAFFGQGTRLTVV.

J is TRBJ2-1 and V is TRBV18, with 11 bases identical to TRBD2. CDR1 and CDR2 (germline): KGHSH, LQKENI. With V trimmed by 5 bases and J by 5 bases, 8 bases remained unmatched. The CDR3 extends over 16 amino acids. The CDR3 bases are TGTGCCAGCTCATCCACTAGCGGGAGTGGCGACAATGAGCAGTTCTTC. Encoded protein: CASSSTSGSGDNEQFF.

The J gene is TRBJ1-1, the V gene TRBV5-1, with D tentatively TRBD1 (6 bases). Germline CDR1 is SGHRS and CDR2 is YFSETQ. CDR3 length: 14 residues. The germline V and J ends were trimmed by 6 bases and 1 base, with 13 bases remaining between them. Here the CDR3 reads CASTPVDRNTEAFF. In nucleotides, the CDR3 is TGCGCCAGCACCCCGGTGGACAGGAACACTGAAGCTTTCTTT.

The chain is built from TRBV11-2 and TRBJ2-7; D is perhaps TRBD2 (5 bases). The CDR3 spans 14 residues. The germline CDR1 and CDR2 sequences are SGHAT and FQNNGV. V was clipped by 1 base and J by 1 base, with 8 bases between them. CDR3 region: CASSLVPGSYEQYF. CDR3 DNA sequence: TGTGCCAGCAGCTTAGTCCCGGGGTCCTACGAGCAGTACTTC. The variable domain in full, completed from reference TRBV11-2 and TRBJ2-7, reads EAGVAQSPRYKIIEKRQSVAFWCNPISGHATLYWYQQILGQGPKLLIQFQNNGVVDDSQLPKDRFSAERLKGVDSTLKIQPAKLEDSAVYLCASSLVPGSYEQYFGPGTRLTVT.

The rearrangement links TRBV6-1 to TRBJ2-7, with 8 bases identical to TRBD2. This CDR3 has 14 amino acids. Looked up from germline, CDR1 is MNHNS and CDR2 is SASEGT. Trimming removed 7 bases from V and 2 bases from J; junction bases left unmatched: 7. In nucleotides, the CDR3 is TGTGCCAGCACTACCAGCGGGAGCGCCTACGAGCAGTACTTC. It yields the protein CASTTSGSAYEQYF.

The chain recombines TRBV15 with TRBJ2-1, with 11 bases that match TRBD2. There are 19 residues in the CDR3. V lost 3 bases to trimming and J lost 7 bases; unmatched junction nucleotides: 17. Germline V gives CDR1 LNHNV, CDR2 YYDKDF (reference sequence). The DNA for the CDR3 is TGTGCCACCAGCAGCCGACGAACTAGCGGGAGTTTTTCGGGGAATGAGCAGTTCTTC. Protein product: CATSSRRTSGSFSGNEQFF.

This rearrangement joins TRBV4-3 to TRBJ1-1; TRBD1 agrees at 9 bases. From germline, CDR1 is LGHNA and CDR2 YSLEER. The V and J ends lost 2 bases and 3 bases, in that order; junction bases with no gene match: 4. The CDR3 runs 15 residues. CDR3 protein: CASSQSGTGHTEAFF. The CDR3 DNA reads TGCGCCAGCAGCCAAAGTGGGACAGGGCACACTGAAGCTTTCTTT.

The gene calls are TRBV5-1 and TRBJ2-7; 11 bases are shared with TRBD2. CDR1 and CDR2 (germline): SGHRS, YFSETQ. There are 14 residues in the CDR3. Trimming cost V 2 bases and J 7 bases; bases outside gene matches: 5. This CDR3 is CASSLSGLAGEQYF. Here the CDR3 DNA reads TGCGCCAGCAGCTTATCCGGACTAGCGGGTGAGCAGTACTTC.

V gene TRBV30 combines with J gene TRBJ1-3; D is ambiguous. V was cut by 5 bases and J by 4 bases, with 6 bases left in between. The CDR3 totals 11 residues. Germline CDR1 and CDR2: GTSNPN and SVGIG (reference sequence). The CDR3 DNA follows: TGTGCCTGGGTCGGGGGAAACACCATATATTTT. Protein product: CAWVGGNTIYF.

The genes are TRBV7-3 and TRBJ2-1; 8 nucleotides line up with TRBD2. J was trimmed by 10 bases and V by 5 bases; bases with no gene match: 7. Germline V gene data show CDR1 as SGHTA and CDR2 as FQGTGA. The CDR3 loop spans 13 amino acids. The CDR3 nucleotides are TGTGCCAGCAGCCCCCCGGGGGGGGACGAGCAGTTCTTC. Translating it yields CASSPPGGDEQFF. Combining the CDR3 with reference TRBV7-3 and TRBJ2-1 gives the whole variable domain GAGVSQTPSNKVTEKGKYVELRCDPISGHTALYWYRQSLGQGPEFLIYFQGTGAADDSGLPNDRFFAVRPEGSVSTLKIQRTERGDSAVYLCASSPPGGDEQFFGPGTRLTVL.

The chain combines TRBV5-1 with TRBJ2-2, with no clear D. The CDR3 has 15 residues. With 0 bases removed from V and 2 bases from J, the gap between germline ends came to 8 bases. Germline V lookup: CDR1 SGHRS, CDR2 YFSETQ. CDR3 coding DNA: TGCGCCAGCAGCTTGGAACGGTCTAACACCGGGGAGCTGTTTTTT. Its protein is CASSLERSNTGELFF.

The chain is built from TRBV11-1 and TRBJ2-7; no definite D call. Deletions cut 4 bases from V and 2 bases from J, with 12 bases between. The CDR3 covers 14 residues. CDR1 is SGHAT and CDR2 is FQDESV in the germline V gene (reference sequence). CDR3 sequence: CASSSETQTYEQYF. The CDR3, as DNA: TGTGCCAGCAGCTCAGAAACACAGACCTACGAGCAGTACTTC.

This clone was observed a single time. The chain couples TRBV29-1 to TRBJ2-7; D might be TRBD1 or TRBD2, each matching 7 bases. The V end was cut by 6 bases, the J end by 6 bases, with 21 bases between. Germline V gives CDR1 SQVTM, CDR2 ANQGSEA. The CDR3 extends over 14 amino acids. CDR3 sequence (DNA): TGCAGCGTGACAGGGAGGGCCCCGGTCGGCGAGCAGTACTTC. Encoded protein: CSVTGRAPVGEQYF.

This clone was counted between two and nine times. The chain combines TRBV29-1 with TRBJ1-1; D is perhaps TRBD1 (6 bases). This CDR3 has 11 amino acids. Germline lookup yields CDR1 SQVTM and CDR2 ANQGSEA. V lost 5 bases to trimming and J lost 8 bases, with 12 bases between them. CDR3 protein: CSVPGVQEAFF. DNA of the CDR3: TGCAGCGTTCCAGGGGTGCAGGAAGCTTTCTTT.

This clone was found a few times. V is TRBV4-2 and J is TRBJ2-2; D is unclear. V was clipped by 0 bases and J by 1 base, with 6 bases between them. Per the germline V gene, CDR1 is LGHNA and CDR2 is YNFKEQ. The CDR3 runs to 15 residues. In nucleotides, the CDR3 is TGTGCCAGCAGCCAAGATTCAGGGAACACCGGGGAGCTGTTTTTT. Translating it yields CASSQDSGNTGELFF.

This clone was observed once. This sequence joins TRBV20-1 and TRBJ2-5; D might be TRBD2 (5 bases). The CDR3 is made up of 11 amino acids. The germline V and J ends were trimmed by 6 bases and 7 bases, with 12 bases remaining between them. CDR1 is DFQATT, CDR2 SNEGSKA, per germline (reference sequence). The CDR3 protein is CSAPKGVTQYF. In DNA, the CDR3 is TGCAGTGCACCCAAGGGAGTGACCCAGTACTTC.

CDR3 sequence (DNA): TGTGCCAGCAGCTTAGGGCGGATTGCGAACACTGAAGCTTTCTTT. Protein product: CASSLGRIANTEAFF. This chain connects TRBV11-2 to TRBJ1-1; D is uncertain. Germline lookup yields CDR1 SGHAT and CDR2 FQNNGV. V was shortened by 1 base and J by 1 base, with 10 bases between the two germline ends. This CDR3 comprises 15 residues.

V and J are TRBV7-9 and TRBJ2-7, with no clear D. Germline V gene lookup returns CDR1 SEHNR and CDR2 FQNEAQ (reference sequence). This CDR3 has 13 residues. V was clipped by 1 base and J by 4 bases, with 8 bases between them. CDR3 bases: TGTGCCAGCAGCTTAGAAAGCGTTTACGAGCAGTACTTC. Protein sequence: CASSLESVYEQYF.

This rearrangement joins TRBV9 to TRBJ2-7, with 10 bases lining up with TRBD2. Germline-derived CDR1 and CDR2 are SGDLS and YYNGEE. This CDR3 has 16 residues. J gave up 6 bases and V 0 bases, and 9 bases lay outside the gene matches. CDR3 nucleotide sequence: TGTGCCAGCAGCGTAGTGGCAACTAGCGGGAACGGCGAGCAGTACTTC. Translating gives CASSVVATSGNGEQYF.

This rearrangement joins TRBV10-3 to TRBJ2-5; 12 nucleotides align to TRBD1. The tail of the sequence fits TRBJ2-7 better, so the J call may be wrong. CDR1 is ENHRY, CDR2 SYGVKD, per germline. The CDR3 is 15 amino acids. The chain's CDR3 is CAITYGTGGIYEQYF. In DNA form, the CDR3 reads TGTGCCATCACATACGGGACAGGGGGCATCTACGAGCAGTACTTC.

This CDR3 is CASSLPRQGLYGYTF. The DNA for the CDR3 is TGTGCCAGCAGTTTACCCCGACAGGGACTTTATGGCTACACCTTC. The chain has TRBV28 and TRBJ1-2, with 7 bases aligning to TRBD1. Germline-derived CDR1 and CDR2 are MDHEN and SYDVKM. The CDR3 is 15 amino acids. Trimming cost V 2 bases and J 5 bases; bases outside gene matches: 8.

V is TRBV5-4 and J is TRBJ2-2; no definite D call. Germline V gene lookup returns CDR1 SGHNT and CDR2 YYREEE (reference sequence). V lost 5 bases and J lost 0, with 11 bases in between. The CDR3 spans 15 residues. The CDR3 sequence: CASSRPASNTGELFF. The DNA for the CDR3 is TGTGCCAGCAGTAGGCCAGCTTCGAACACCGGGGAGCTGTTTTTT.

The chain couples TRBV12-5 to TRBJ2-1, with TRBD1 matching over 8 bases. Losses at the gene ends were 4 bases for V and 6 bases for J; bases not matched to a gene: 2. The CDR3 sequence is 13 residues long. Germline V CDR1 and CDR2: LGHNT, FRNRAP. The CDR3 loop reads CASGSGQGNEQFF. The CDR3, as DNA: TGTGCTAGTGGTTCAGGACAGGGCAATGAGCAGTTCTTC.

The V call is TRBV29-1, the J call TRBJ2-5, with D unclear. This CDR3 comprises 10 residues. V lost 6 bases and J lost 2, with 4 bases in between. Germline CDR1 and CDR2: SQVTM and ANQGSEA. The CDR3 region is CSVKQETQYF. The CDR3 DNA is TGCAGCGTCAAGCAAGAGACCCAGTACTTC.

This chain uses TRBV6-5 with TRBJ1-2; possible D gene TRBD1, 6 bases. There are 13 residues in the CDR3. The germline V gene encodes CDR1 MNHEY and CDR2 SVGAGI. CDR3 region: CATTRGIGYGYTF. DNA of the CDR3: TGTGCGACCACCAGGGGTATAGGCTATGGCTACACCTTC.

The V and J genes are TRBV18 and TRBJ1-2, with D perhaps matching TRBD1 (5 bases). Germline CDR1 reads KGHSH; CDR2 reads LQKENI. The CDR3 sequence is 13 residues long. Trimming cost V 10 bases and J 2 bases, with 14 bases left between them. CDR3 protein: CATTIGTNYGYTF. The CDR3 DNA sequence: TGTGCCACCACTATCGGGACCAACTATGGCTACACCTTC.